These 32 T cell receptor beta chains share one sample of origin, sequenced in a study of neurological immune-mediated disorders. TCRdb called the 5' RACE reads again in MiXCR, with one record for every CDR3 protein. The data show some 83,000 distinct CDR3 sequences, with 2% to 3% seen just once and roughly 1.1% held by the top ten. Sample: PBMCs. All receptors derive from a woman in her twenties or thirties with multiple sclerosis.

This clonotype was recorded many times. J is TRBJ2-7 and V is TRBV14; 11 positions match TRBD2. This CDR3 has 17 amino acids. CDR1 and CDR2 from the germline V gene are SGHDN and FVKESK. With V trimmed by 0 bases and J by 3 bases, 7 bases remained unmatched. The CDR3 region has the DNA TGTGCCAGCAGCCAAGACGGAATTAGCGGGAGGGTCTACGAGCAGTACTTC. Translating it yields CASSQDGISGRVYEQYF. The whole variable domain, remainder taken from reference TRBV14 and TRBJ2-7, is EAGVTQFPSHSVIEKGQTVTLRCDPISGHDNLYWYRRVMGKEIKFLLHFVKESKQDESGMPNNRFLAERTGGTYSTLKVQPAELEDSGVYFCASSQDGISGRVYEQYFGPGTRLTVT.

The table lists this clonotype with many counts. The chain has TRBV20-1 and TRBJ1-5; TRBD1 is a possible D gene (6 bases). The V gene's germline CDR1 is DFQATT and CDR2 SNEGSKA (reference sequence). The CDR3 has 14 amino acids. Trimming took off 6 bases at V and 0 bases at J, with 12 bases between the two ends. CDR3 in amino acids: CSAPTGTSNQPQHF. The CDR3 DNA follows: TGCAGTGCCCCGACAGGCACTAGCAATCAGCCCCAGCATTTT.

In its sample, this clonotype was seen many times. V gene TRBV4-2 combines with J gene TRBJ2-5, with 7 positions matching TRBD2. CDR3 size: 16 residues. Germline CDR1 reads LGHNA; CDR2 reads YNFKEQ. Trimming removed 1 base from V and 5 bases from J; junction bases left unmatched: 10. CDR3 protein: CASSQARSGMGETQYF. CDR3 coding DNA: TGTGCCAGCAGCCAAGCGCGGAGCGGGATGGGGGAGACCCAGTACTTC.

At least ten counts were recorded for this clonotype. V is TRBV24-1 and J is TRBJ2-3; 11 positions match TRBD2. The CDR3 contains 16 residues. Germline assignment: CDR1 KGHDR and CDR2 SFDVKD. Germline trimming cut 4 bases from V and 4 bases from J; bases unmatched to any gene: 6. The CDR3 DNA follows: TGTGCCACCAGTGAGCCTACTAGCGGGAGTCCAGATACGCAGTATTTT. This encodes CATSEPTSGSPDTQYF.

This clonotype was recorded at least ten times. The rearrangement links TRBV3-1 to TRBJ2-2, with no clear D. Deletions cut 3 bases from V and 4 bases from J, with 3 bases between. Per the germline V gene, CDR1 is LGHDT and CDR2 is YNNKEL (reference sequence). The CDR3 has 12 residues. CDR3 sequence reads: CASSQFTGELFF. The CDR3 coding sequence is TGTGCCAGCAGCCAGTTCACCGGGGAGCTGTTTTTT.

In this sample, this clonotype turned up many times. The CDR3 DNA follows: TGTGCCAGCAGCGTAGGAGCGGGGGAATCCTACAATGAGCAGTTCTTC. This encodes CASSVGAGESYNEQFF. This chain joins TRBV9 and TRBJ2-1; TRBD2 matches 8 bases. Germline V gives CDR1 SGDLS, CDR2 YYNGEE. The J segment lost 1 base and the V segment lost 0 bases, leaving 3 bases of the junction unmatched. The CDR3 loop spans 16 amino acids.

The table lists this clonotype with many counts. The V call is TRBV7-2, the J call TRBJ2-1; tentatively, D is TRBD1 (5 bases). V gave up 1 base and J gave up 6 bases, with 10 bases separating them. Germline-derived CDR1 and CDR2 are SGHTA and FQGNSA. The CDR3 length is 14 residues. This CDR3 is CASSLVWGGNEQFF. The CDR3 nucleotides read TGTGCCAGCAGCTTAGTTTGGGGCGGCAATGAGCAGTTCTTC.

This clonotype was recorded many times. The chain uses TRBV20-1 and TRBJ1-5; D gene unclear. The CDR3 length is 13 residues. V was trimmed by 1 base and J by 5 bases, leaving 9 bases between them. The germline gives CDR1 DFQATT, CDR2 SNEGSKA (reference sequence). The CDR3 nucleotides are TGCAGTGCTAGAGGAGGGCCTTATCAGCCCCAGCATTTT. Residues: CSARGGPYQPQHF.

This clonotype was picked up many times. As DNA, the CDR3 is TGTGCCAGCAGTTCCCCCGGGACTAGATTTTACGAGCAGTACTTC. The encoded protein is CASSSPGTRFYEQYF. The chain uses TRBV28 and TRBJ2-7; TRBD2 agrees at 8 bases. V shed 4 bases, J shed 4 bases, and the junction held 9 bases outside the gene matches. This CDR3 spans 15 amino acids. The germline V gene has CDR1 MDHEN and CDR2 SYDVKM.

Many counts were recorded for this clonotype. The V and J genes are TRBV7-9 and TRBJ1-6; D remains ambiguous. The germline V gene has CDR1 SEHNR and CDR2 FQNEAQ (reference sequence). The CDR3 runs 16 residues. V dropped 0 bases and J dropped 11 bases, with 17 bases sitting between them. The CDR3 region has the DNA TGTGCCAGCAGCTTAGCGCTTCGAGTTCTAACAGCACCCCTCCACTTT. It yields the protein CASSLALRVLTAPLHF.

This clonotype was observed many times. The chain is built from TRBV20-1 and TRBJ2-7, with D possibly being TRBD2 (6 bases). V was cut by 6 bases and J by 0 bases, with 18 bases left in between. The CDR3 contains 15 residues. From germline, CDR1 is DFQATT and CDR2 SNEGSKA (reference sequence). CDR3 nucleotides: TGCAGTGCAATGAGGCCTAGCGATAACTCCTACGAGCAGTACTTC. It yields the protein CSAMRPSDNSYEQYF.

This clonotype occurred many times. The rearrangement uses TRBV11-2 and TRBJ2-7, with a weak D call TRBD1 (6 bases). Germline V gene data show CDR1 as SGHAT and CDR2 as FQNNGV. With 5 bases removed from V and 2 bases from J, the gap between germline ends came to 13 bases. CDR3 length: 14 residues. The DNA of the CDR3 is TGTGCCAGCAGCCGGACAGAGTATACCTACGAGCAGTACTTC. Its protein is CASSRTEYTYEQYF.

This clonotype has at least ten counts. The chain links TRBV28 to TRBJ2-1; 9 bases are a match to TRBD2. Germline V CDR1 and CDR2: MDHEN, SYDVKM. With V trimmed by 2 bases and J by 5 bases, 4 bases remained unmatched. There are 15 residues in the CDR3. The CDR3 nucleotides read TGTGCCAGCAGTTTAAAAGCGGGAGGACACAATGAGCAGTTCTTC. Its translation is CASSLKAGGHNEQFF.

Points on this clonotype: Being one base from a much bigger clone, this may be a read error. CDR3 coding DNA: TGTGCCAGCAGCTTAGATCACGCTAGCGGGAGGGCCGAGCAGTACTTC. It is translated as CASSLDHASGRAEQYF. The V and J genes are TRBV7-2 and TRBJ2-7; 12 bases are shared with TRBD2. The CDR3 runs to 16 residues. Losses at the gene ends were 1 base for V and 6 bases for J; bases not matched to a gene: 7. The V gene's germline CDR1 is SGHTA and CDR2 FQGNSA. The complete variable domain, with remaining parts taken from reference TRBV7-2 and TRBJ2-7, reads GAGVSQSPSNKVTEKGKDVELRCDPISGHTALYWYRQSLGQGLEFLIYFQGNSAPDKSGLPSDRFSAERTGGSVSTLTIQRTQQEDSAVYLCASSLDHASGRAEQYFGPGTRLTVT.

The chain recombines TRBV30 with TRBJ1-1, with D possibly matching TRBD1 (6 bases). This CDR3 region has 14 residues. V was trimmed by 4 bases and J by 1 base, leaving 13 bases between them. Germline V gives CDR1 GTSNPN, CDR2 SVGIG (reference sequence). The CDR3 nucleotides are TGTGCCTGGATCGCGGACAGATCGAACACTGAAGCTTTCTTT. Translating it yields CAWIADRSNTEAFF.

This clonotype was picked up many times. The chain uses TRBV6-2 or TRBV6-3 and TRBJ2-2, with unresolved D. Trimming stripped 2 bases from V and 4 bases from J, with 11 bases between. This CDR3 spans 15 amino acids. In germline, CDR1 is MNHEY, CDR2 SVGEGT. CDR3 amino acids: CASSYDMEATGELFF. The CDR3 DNA sequence: TGTGCCAGCAGTTACGATATGGAAGCCACCGGGGAGCTGTTTTTT.

In this sample, this clonotype turned up many times. The CDR3 region has the DNA TGCGCCAGCAGCTTGGCGGGCGGGAGTTACGGCTACGAGCAGTACTTC. Translation: CASSLAGGSYGYEQYF. The J gene is TRBJ2-7, the V gene TRBV5-1; 7 positions agree with TRBD2. There are 16 residues in the CDR3. Germline-derived CDR1 and CDR2 are SGHRS and YFSETQ. V shed 0 bases and J 3 bases; nucleotides not matched to a gene: 9.

There are many counts of this clonotype. This CDR3 reads CASSLTRDFNNEQFF. CDR3 DNA: TGTGCCAGCAGCCTAACCCGGGACTTTAACAATGAGCAGTTCTTC. V usage is TRBV7-2 and J usage is TRBJ2-1; possibly TRBD2 for D (6 bases). The CDR3 runs to 15 residues. The ends were cut back, 5 bases at V and 5 bases at J, with 16 bases in the middle. Germline V gene sequence: CDR1 SGHTA, CDR2 FQGNSA. Full variable domain (outside the CDR3, taken from reference TRBV7-2 and TRBJ2-1): GAGVSQSPSNKVTEKGKDVELRCDPISGHTALYWYRQSLGQGLEFLIYFQGNSAPDKSGLPSDRFSAERTGGSVSTLTIQRTQQEDSAVYLCASSLTRDFNNEQFFGPGTRLTVL.

This clonotype was observed many times. The chain joins TRBV20-1 to TRBJ2-7; no clear D gene. CDR3 length equals 14 residues. Germline-derived CDR1 and CDR2 are DFQATT and SNEGSKA (reference sequence). Between the trimmed V and J ends, which lost 4 bases and 3 bases, there was a span of 16 bases. CDR3 sequence: CSAKPLGNYYEQYF. The CDR3 DNA follows: TGCAGTGCTAAACCCCTAGGGAACTACTACGAGCAGTACTTC.

This clonotype showed up many times. V is TRBV21-1 and J is TRBJ2-2; the table assigns TRBD1, which was not confirmed against the DNA. TRBV21-1 is described as a pseudogene. CDR3 length: 15 amino acids. Here the CDR3 reads CASSKPRETPGELFF. The CDR3 coding sequence is TGTGCCAGCAGCAAGCCCAGGGAAACTCCGGGGGAGCTGTTTTTT.

This clonotype was observed at least ten times. V usage is TRBV14 and J usage is TRBJ2-1, with 14 bases matching TRBD2. The germline V gene has CDR1 SGHDN and CDR2 FVKESK. J was trimmed by 8 bases and V by 4 bases; bases with no gene match: 4. The length of the CDR3 is 15 residues. This chain's CDR3 is CASSPGLAGEDEQFF. The CDR3 coding sequence is TGTGCCAGCAGCCCGGGACTAGCGGGAGAAGATGAGCAGTTCTTC.

This clonotype was found many times. The genes are TRBV7-2 and TRBJ1-1, with 9 bases matching TRBD1. Germline-derived CDR1 and CDR2 are SGHTA and FQGNSA. The V segment lost 1 base and the J segment 0 bases; nucleotides outside the gene matches: 9. The CDR3 runs 18 residues. DNA for the CDR3: TGTGCCAGCAGCTTAGACGGGACAGGGAGTTTTGTGAACACTGAAGCTTTCTTT. Protein product: CASSLDGTGSFVNTEAFF.

This clonotype was seen ten or more times. The chain joins TRBV7-2 to TRBJ2-1; D perhaps matches TRBD1 (6 bases). In germline, CDR1 is SGHTA, CDR2 FQGNSA. Deletions cut 5 bases from V and 10 bases from J, with 12 bases between. The CDR3 has 12 residues. This chain's CDR3 is CASSQDRREQFF. In DNA, the CDR3 is TGTGCCAGCAGCCAGGACAGAAGGGAGCAGTTCTTC.

This clonotype was observed at least ten times. The chain is built from TRBV20-1 and TRBJ1-5; weak D call: TRBD1 (6 bases). Germline V gene data show CDR1 as DFQATT and CDR2 as SNEGSKA (reference sequence). The germline V and J ends were trimmed by 0 bases and 2 bases, with 20 bases remaining between them. The CDR3 consists of 18 residues. The CDR3 region has the DNA TGCAGTGCTAGAGATATCAATATGGCAGGGGTTCGCAATCAGCCCCAGCATTTT. Translation: CSARDINMAGVRNQPQHF.

This clonotype was counted many times. V and J are TRBV6-2 or TRBV6-3 and TRBJ1-1; 9 bases map to TRBD1. CDR1 MNHEY and CDR2 SVGEGT come from the germline V gene. The V gene end was trimmed by 5 bases and the J gene end by 5 bases; junction bases not matched to a gene: 6. There are 14 residues in the CDR3. CDR3 nucleotides: TGTGCCAGCAGTATTACAGGGGGCCGGACTGAAGCTTTCTTT. The encoded protein is CASSITGGRTEAFF.

This clonotype has just a few counts. The chain has TRBV6-2 or TRBV6-3 and TRBJ2-7; tentatively, D is TRBD2 (6 bases). The CDR3 has 13 residues. Germline V gives CDR1 MNHEY, CDR2 SVGEGT. V lost 2 bases and J 3 bases, leaving 8 bases between the germline ends. The CDR3 nucleotides are TGTGCCAGCAGTTACCCCGGGGGCTACGAGCAGTACTTC. Translating gives CASSYPGGYEQYF.

In this sample, this clonotype turned up many times. V gene TRBV5-1 combines with J gene TRBJ2-2, with D unclear. The CDR3 covers 12 residues. V was pared by 2 bases and J by 7 bases, with 6 bases between. From germline, CDR1 is SGHRS and CDR2 YFSETQ. In DNA form, the CDR3 reads TGCGCCAGCAGCTTCGAGAACGGGGAGCTGTTTTTT. It is translated as CASSFENGELFF.

This clonotype was detected many times. This chain uses TRBV12-3 or TRBV12-4 with TRBJ1-5; possible D gene TRBD1, 5 bases. Trimming left V 3 bases short and J 6 bases short, with 12 bases between. CDR3 length: 14 amino acids. The CDR3 is CASSLRQNGQPQHF. Written as DNA, the CDR3 is TGTGCCAGCAGTTTGAGACAGAACGGTCAGCCCCAGCATTTT.

This clonotype was detected many times. V gene TRBV5-1 combines with J gene TRBJ1-6, with TRBD1 matching 7 bases. Trimming took 0 bases from V and 9 from J; bases not matched to a gene: 9. Germline CDR1 SGHRS, CDR2 YFSETQ. The CDR3 is 16 amino acids. As DNA, the CDR3 is TGCGCCAGCAGCTTGGCGGGGCAGGGGGTCGGTTCACCCCTCCACTTT. Translation: CASSLAGQGVGSPLHF. The entire variable domain, with the rest obtained from reference TRBV5-1 and TRBJ1-6, is as follows: KAGVTQTPRYLIKTRGQQVTLSCSPISGHRSVSWYQQTPGQGLQFLFEYFSETQRNKGNFPGRFSGRQFSNSRSEMNVSTLELGDSALYLCASSLAGQGVGSPLHFGNGTRLTVT.

This clonotype occurred many times. The chain has TRBV5-1 and TRBJ1-4, with TRBD1 matching 8 bases. Losses at the gene ends were 2 bases for V and 8 bases for J; bases not matched to a gene: 5. Germline V gene lookup returns CDR1 SGHRS and CDR2 YFSETQ. This CDR3 is 14 amino acids long. The DNA of the CDR3 is TGCGCCAGCAGCTTTCGACAGGGGTCCGAAAAACTGTTTTTT. Its protein product is CASSFRQGSEKLFF.

This clonotype was picked up many times. The J gene is TRBJ2-6, the V gene TRBV3-1, with 7 bases fitting TRBD1. Germline assignment: CDR1 LGHDT and CDR2 YNNKEL (reference sequence). The ends lost 5 bases at V and 8 bases at J; junction bases unmatched: 9. The length of the CDR3 is 15 residues. In nucleotides, the CDR3 is TGTGCCAGCAGCGGAAAGGGGGCATCATCCAACGTCCTGACTTTC. The encoded protein is CASSGKGASSNVLTF.

Concerning this clonotype itself: The CDR3 ends on some other residue instead of the conserved phenylalanine or tryptophan, so this is likely a read error. In DNA, the CDR3 is TGTGCCAGCAGTTACTCAGTCAGTTCCTACGAGCAGTACAAC. Amino acids: CASSYSVSSYEQYN. J is TRBJ2-7 and V is TRBV6-5; D uncertain. Looked up from germline, CDR1 is MNHEY and CDR2 is SVGAGI. The CDR3 is made up of 14 amino acids. V was pared by 0 bases and J by 1 base, with 7 bases between.